This T cell receptor (beta chain) was profiled in a study of cytomegalovirus exposure and HLA in healthy donors. Background on the study: The same platform was used for the 100 to 150 validation repertoires as for the roughly 730 first-cohort repertoires, as reported in a later analysis.

These donors were members of the 120-subject validation cohort, a group separate from the roughly 700-subject first cohort. Study results and caveats: Among the CMV-associated chains, a few were confirmed in vitro as specific for CMV antigens. Cytomegalovirus association was assigned to over 150 TCR beta chains.

Note on this clone: The antigen is not known.

In germline, CDR1 is SGHAT, CDR2 FQNNGV. The CDR3 loop spans 17 amino acids. Trimming shortened V by 3 bases and J by 3 bases, and 17 bases separated the two germline ends. Clones were read by immunoSEQ multiplex PCR, and TCRdb kept only the in-frame ones, dropping some. The sample consists of 65,000 or so clones, about 90% of them appearing once. The chain uses TRBV11-2 and TRBJ2-2; TRBD1 is a possible D gene (5 bases). The sample comprised PBMCs. The sequence was obtained from a woman aged 18-35 years in good health and CMV-seronegative. DNA for the CDR3: TGTGCCAGCAGCTTCCCAGCTCAGGGTGGGGACACCGGGGAGCTGTTTTTT. As protein: CASSFPAQGGDTGELFF.